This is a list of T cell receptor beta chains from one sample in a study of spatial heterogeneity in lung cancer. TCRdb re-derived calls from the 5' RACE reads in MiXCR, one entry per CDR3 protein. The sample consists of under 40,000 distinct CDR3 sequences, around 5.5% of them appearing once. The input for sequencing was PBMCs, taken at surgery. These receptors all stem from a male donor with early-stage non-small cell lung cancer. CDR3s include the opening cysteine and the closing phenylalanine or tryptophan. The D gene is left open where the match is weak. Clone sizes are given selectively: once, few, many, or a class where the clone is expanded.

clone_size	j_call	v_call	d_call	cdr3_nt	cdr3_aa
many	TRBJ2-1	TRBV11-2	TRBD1	TGTGCCAGCAGCCAGGGACAGGGGTCAAATGAGCAGTTCTTC	CASSQGQGSNEQFF
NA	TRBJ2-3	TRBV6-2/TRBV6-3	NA	TGTGCCAGCAGTAACACAGATACGCAGTATTTT	CASSNTDTQYF
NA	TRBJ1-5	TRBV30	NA	TGTGCCTGGACGGGAACCGCCGGGCAGCCCCAGCATTTT	CAWTGTAGQPQHF
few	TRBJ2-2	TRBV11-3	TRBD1	TGTGCCAGCAGCCTTGATATGGACAGGGGGAACACCGGGGAGCTGTTTTTT	CASSLDMDRGNTGELFF
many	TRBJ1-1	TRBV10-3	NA	TGTGCCATCAGTGAGAGGAACACTGAAGCTTTCTTT	CAISERNTEAFF
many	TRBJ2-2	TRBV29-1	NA	TGCAGCGTTGAAGATCTTCCCGGGATAAAGGCCATAGAGCTGTTTTTT	CSVEDLPGIKAIELFF
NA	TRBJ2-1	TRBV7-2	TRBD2	TGTGCCAGCAGCCAACGACTAGCGGGGACCTACAATGAGCAGTTCTTC	CASSQRLAGTYNEQFF
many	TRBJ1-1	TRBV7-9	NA	TGTGCCAGCAGCCCCAATTCAAGAGGGGCAGAAGCTTTCTTT	CASSPNSRGAEAFF
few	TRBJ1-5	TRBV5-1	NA	TGCGCCAGCAGCTTATCGGGTAATAGCAATCAGCCCCAGCATTTT	CASSLSGNSNQPQHF
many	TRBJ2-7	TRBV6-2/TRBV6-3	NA	TGTGCCAGCAGTCCCCCAGGTTTATCCTACGAGCAGTACTTC	CASSPPGLSYEQYF
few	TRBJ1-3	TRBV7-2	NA	TGTGCCAGCAGCCCTTACACAGGGAAGGGAAACACCATATATTTT	CASSPYTGKGNTIYF
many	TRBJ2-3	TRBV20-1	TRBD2	TGCAGTGGAACTAGCGGGGGGGCCGCGGGAGATACGCAGTATTTT	CSGTSGGAAGDTQYF
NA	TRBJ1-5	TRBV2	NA	TGTGCCAGCAGGATTCTAGATCGAAATCAGCCCCAGCATTTT	CASRILDRNQPQHF
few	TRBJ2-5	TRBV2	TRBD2	TGTGCCAGCGGCAGGACTAGCGGGGGGACGGAGACCCAGTACTTC	CASGRTSGGTETQYF
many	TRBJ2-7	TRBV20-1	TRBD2	TGCAGTGCTAGAGCCCTGACTAGCGACCCCACGGAGCAGTACTTC	CSARALTSDPTEQYF
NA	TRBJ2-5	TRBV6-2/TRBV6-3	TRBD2	TGTGCCAGCACCCAGAGGGCTAGCGGAGCCCACCGGGAGACCCAGTACTTC	CASTQRASGAHRETQYF
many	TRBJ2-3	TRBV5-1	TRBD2	TGCGCCAGCAGCTTGGGGACTAGTCCCGGGGATACGCAGTATTTT	CASSLGTSPGDTQYF